This TCR beta chain was observed in a study of cytomegalovirus exposure and HLA in healthy donors. This clone has just a few counts. This PCR relied on a set of 60 Vbeta primers and 13 Jbeta primers. The method was immunoSEQ multiplex PCR; TCRdb's version includes in-frame clones alone and lacks a portion of them. The sample consists of some 150,000 clones, 70% to 85% of them appearing once. The receptor was derived from a woman between 35 and 50 years old in good health and CMV-seronegative. The sequencing input was PBMCs.

The CDR3 loop reads CASSPPTGPGGTDTQYF. The CDR3 nucleotides read TGTGCCAGCTCACCTCCTACAGGGCCGGGCGGCACAGATACGCAGTATTTT. This chain joins TRBV18 and TRBJ2-3, with D perhaps matching TRBD1 (6 bases). The CDR3 runs 17 residues. Germline lookup yields CDR1 KGHSH and CDR2 LQKENI. V was trimmed by 3 bases and J by 1 base, leaving 17 bases between them.